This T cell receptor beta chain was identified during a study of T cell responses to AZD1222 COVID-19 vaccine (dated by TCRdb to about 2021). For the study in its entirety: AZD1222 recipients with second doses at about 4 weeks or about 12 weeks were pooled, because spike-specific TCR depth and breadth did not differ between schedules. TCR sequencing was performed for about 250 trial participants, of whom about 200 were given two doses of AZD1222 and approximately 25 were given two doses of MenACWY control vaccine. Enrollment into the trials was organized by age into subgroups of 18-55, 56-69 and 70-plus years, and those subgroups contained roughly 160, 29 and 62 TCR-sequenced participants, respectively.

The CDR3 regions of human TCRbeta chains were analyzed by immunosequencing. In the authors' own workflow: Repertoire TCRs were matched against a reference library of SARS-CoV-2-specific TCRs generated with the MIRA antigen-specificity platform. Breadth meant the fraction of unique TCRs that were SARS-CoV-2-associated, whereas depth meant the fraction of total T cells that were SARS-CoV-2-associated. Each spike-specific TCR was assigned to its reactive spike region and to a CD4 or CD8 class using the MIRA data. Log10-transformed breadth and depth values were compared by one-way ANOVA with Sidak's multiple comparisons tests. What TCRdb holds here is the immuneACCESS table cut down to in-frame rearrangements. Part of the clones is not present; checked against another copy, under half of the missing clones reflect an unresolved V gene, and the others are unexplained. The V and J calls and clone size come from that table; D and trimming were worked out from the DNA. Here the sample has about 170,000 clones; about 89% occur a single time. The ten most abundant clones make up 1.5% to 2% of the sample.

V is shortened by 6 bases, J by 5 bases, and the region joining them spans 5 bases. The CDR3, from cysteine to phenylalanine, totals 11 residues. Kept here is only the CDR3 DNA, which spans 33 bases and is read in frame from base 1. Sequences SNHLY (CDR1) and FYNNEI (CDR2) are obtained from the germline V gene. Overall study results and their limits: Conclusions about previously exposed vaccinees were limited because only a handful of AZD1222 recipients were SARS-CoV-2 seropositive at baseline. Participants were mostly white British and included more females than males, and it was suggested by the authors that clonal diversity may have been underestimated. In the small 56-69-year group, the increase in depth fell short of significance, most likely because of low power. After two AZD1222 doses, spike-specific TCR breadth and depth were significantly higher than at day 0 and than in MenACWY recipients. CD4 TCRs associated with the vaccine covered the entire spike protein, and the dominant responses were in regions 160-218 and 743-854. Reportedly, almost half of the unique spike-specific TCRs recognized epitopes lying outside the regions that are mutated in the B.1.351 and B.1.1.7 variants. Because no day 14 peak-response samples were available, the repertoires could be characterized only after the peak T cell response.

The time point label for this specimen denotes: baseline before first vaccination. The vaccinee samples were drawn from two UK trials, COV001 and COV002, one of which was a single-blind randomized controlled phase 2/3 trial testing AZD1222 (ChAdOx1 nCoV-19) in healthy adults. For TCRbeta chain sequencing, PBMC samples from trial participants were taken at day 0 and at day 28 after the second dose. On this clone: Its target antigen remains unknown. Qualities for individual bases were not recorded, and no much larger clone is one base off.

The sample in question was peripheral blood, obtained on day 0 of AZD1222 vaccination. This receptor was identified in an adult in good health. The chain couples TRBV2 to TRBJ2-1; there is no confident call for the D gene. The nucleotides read TGTGCCAGCAGGGACGACAATGAGCAGTTCTTC. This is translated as CASRDDNEQFF.